This T cell receptor beta chain was sequenced in a study of tumor-infiltrating lymphocytes in primary liver carcinoma. At the level of the study: Stage T1-T3 N0M0 tumors spanned about 4.2 to 10 cm.

TCR beta cDNA was prepared out of roughly 490 ng total RNA by means of a constant-region primer. Nested multiplex PCR, run for three rounds with slightly modified ARM-PCR, yielded TCR beta libraries. Each of the first two PCR rounds ran approximately 11 cycles with TRBV1-TRBV30 forward and C-beta reverse primers. One entry per CDR3 protein results from TCRdb running MiXCR on the multiplex PCR reads. Here the sample spans around 99,000 distinct CDR3 sequences, about 70% being singletons. Study-wide results and limits: Tumors had a significantly higher top-250-clone fraction than blood (p = 0.039).

The CDR3 has 12 residues. V lost 5 bases to trimming and J lost 7 bases, with 11 bases between them. The germline CDR1 and CDR2 sequences are SGHAT and FQNNGV. By frequency in the sample, this clonotype is medium-sized. Its target is not known. Bulk tissue was left unsorted, and RNA and DNA were co-extracted from 20-30 mg of it. Donors were untreated and chronically infected with HBV. This sequence originates from a man aged 40-49 years with primary liver carcinoma and hepatitis B virus infection. The source material was tumor-adjacent normal liver tissue. The chain couples TRBV11-2 to TRBJ1-1, with a weak D call TRBD1 (6 bases). In nucleotides, the CDR3 is TGTGCCAGCAGCCCTGGACAGATTGAAGCTTTCTTT. It translates to CASSPGQIEAFF.